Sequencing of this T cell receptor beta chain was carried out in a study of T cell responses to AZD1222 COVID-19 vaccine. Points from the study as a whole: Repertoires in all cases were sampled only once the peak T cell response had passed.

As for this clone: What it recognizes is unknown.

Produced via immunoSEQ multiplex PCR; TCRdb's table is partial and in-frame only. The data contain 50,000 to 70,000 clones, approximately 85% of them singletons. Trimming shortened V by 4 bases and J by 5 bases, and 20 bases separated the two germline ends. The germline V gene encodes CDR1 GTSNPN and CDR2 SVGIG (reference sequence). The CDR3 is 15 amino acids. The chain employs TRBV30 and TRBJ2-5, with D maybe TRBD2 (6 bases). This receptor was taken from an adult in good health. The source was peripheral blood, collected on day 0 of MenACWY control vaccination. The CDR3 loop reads CAWTPYRGGGETQYF. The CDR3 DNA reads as TGTGCCTGGACCCCCTATAGGGGAGGTGGGGAGACCCAGTACTTC. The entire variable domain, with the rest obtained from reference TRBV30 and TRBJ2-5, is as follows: SQTIHQWPATLVQPVGSPLSLECTVEGTSNPNLYWYRQAAGRGLQLLFYSVGIGQISSEVPQNLSASRPQDRQFILSSKKLLLSDSGFYLCAWTPYRGGGETQYFGPGTRLLVL.